Below are 32 T cell receptor beta chains sequenced from a single sample in a study of CD8 T cells in Susac syndrome. The RNA input was roughly 0.5 to 1 ug, and it was reverse transcribed with random hexamers. In TCRdb, the immunoSEQ multiplex PCR reads were re-called with MiXCR into one record per CDR3 protein. The sample shows approximately 200,000 distinct CDR3 sequences, roughly 94% of them seen only once. The specimen sequenced was CD4+ T cells from PBMCs. These receptors all stem from a human donor with multiple sclerosis.

The chain employs TRBV30 and TRBJ2-7; 7 bases line up with TRBD1. This CDR3 is 16 amino acids long. The germline V gene encodes CDR1 GTSNPN and CDR2 SVGIG (reference sequence). The V segment lost 2 bases and the J segment 2 bases; nucleotides outside the gene matches: 12. CDR3 in amino acids: CAWSPSRGLAAYEQYV. The CDR3 coding sequence is TGTGCCTGGAGTCCCTCTAGGGGGCTTGCGGCCTACGAGCAGTACGTC.

The chain is built from TRBV29-1 and TRBJ2-1; 16 nucleotides agree with TRBD2. Germline V lookup: CDR1 SQVTM, CDR2 ANQGSEA. The CDR3 contains 14 residues. The trim removed 6 bases at V and 8 bases at J, leaving 4 bases unmatched. In DNA form, the CDR3 reads TGCAGCGTCGGGACTAGCGGGGGGGTCTATGAGCAGTTCTTC. Its protein is CSVGTSGGVYEQFF.

The V call is TRBV9, the J call TRBJ2-1; unclear D gene. Per the germline V gene, CDR1 is SGDLS and CDR2 is YYNGEE. V was trimmed by 0 bases and J by 7 bases, leaving 8 bases between them. The CDR3 is 13 amino acids. The CDR3 sequence: CASSVGGGNEQFF. The CDR3 DNA sequence: TGTGCCAGCAGCGTAGGGGGTGGGAATGAGCAGTTCTTC.

V is TRBV5-1 and J is TRBJ2-3; D not certain. Germline values: CDR1 SGHRS, CDR2 YFSETQ. Trimming took 4 bases from V and 0 from J, leaving 18 bases between them. The CDR3 spans 17 residues. CDR3 sequence: CASSPSPGRSSTDTQYF. The DNA of the CDR3 is TGCGCCAGCAGCCCGTCTCCCGGACGGAGTAGCACAGATACGCAGTATTTT.

The gene calls are TRBV3-1 and TRBJ2-3; 8 positions match TRBD2. Losses at the gene ends were 1 base for V and 5 bases for J; bases not matched to a gene: 5. Germline V gene lookup returns CDR1 LGHDT and CDR2 YNNKEL (reference sequence). This CDR3 has 15 residues. The CDR3 reads CASSQVGTRIDTQYF. The CDR3 DNA sequence: TGTGCCAGCAGCCAAGTAGGGACTAGAATAGATACGCAGTATTTT.

V usage is TRBV29-1 and J usage is TRBJ2-5; TRBD1 agrees at 8 bases. Germline CDR1 and CDR2: SQVTM and ANQGSEA. Trimming removed 6 bases from V and 4 bases from J; junction bases left unmatched: 7. The CDR3 contains 13 residues. CDR3 sequence: CSVVTGGRETQYF. CDR3 nucleotide sequence: TGCAGCGTGGTCACAGGGGGGAGAGAGACCCAGTACTTC.

The gene calls are TRBV30 and TRBJ1-2; 7 bases are a match to TRBD1. Trimming took 5 bases from V and 4 from J; bases not matched to a gene: 7. CDR3 length: 13 residues. Germline CDR1 is GTSNPN and CDR2 is SVGIG (reference sequence). CDR3 nucleotide sequence: TGTGCCTGGGGAAGACCAGGGGGCTATGGCTACACCTTC. Its protein is CAWGRPGGYGYTF.

V and J are TRBV20-1 and TRBJ1-1; no firm D call. V gave up 3 bases and J gave up 0 bases, with 8 bases separating them. The CDR3 has 13 amino acids. Germline CDR1 and CDR2: DFQATT and SNEGSKA (reference sequence). In DNA form, the CDR3 reads TGCAGTGCTAGTTTTGCCATGAACACTGAAGCTTTCTTT. It translates to CSASFAMNTEAFF.

The chain carries TRBV9 and TRBJ2-7, with 7 bases fitting TRBD2. The germline gives CDR1 SGDLS, CDR2 YYNGEE. V lost 1 base and J lost 1; bases outside the gene matches: 5. The CDR3 is made up of 15 amino acids. This chain's CDR3 is CASSVQGGQSYEQYF. CDR3 DNA sequence: TGTGCCAGCAGCGTACAGGGAGGGCAGTCCTACGAGCAGTACTTC.

V gene TRBV12-3 or TRBV12-4 combines with J gene TRBJ2-3; maybe TRBD2 (6 bases). V shed 10 bases and J shed 2 bases, with 19 bases lying between them. This CDR3 comprises 15 residues. The DNA of the CDR3 is TGTGCCAACAGAATCAGCGGGTCTTCCACAGATACGCAGTATTTT. This gives the protein CANRISGSSTDTQYF.

The J gene is TRBJ2-3, the V gene TRBV3-1; the D is unclear. There are 13 residues in the CDR3. Trimming stripped 4 bases from V and 3 bases from J, with 8 bases between. Germline-derived CDR1 and CDR2 are LGHDT and YNNKEL (reference sequence). The CDR3 here is CASSLPPTDTQYF. The CDR3 nucleotides are TGTGCCAGCAGCCTCCCACCAACAGATACGCAGTATTTT.

This clonotype was recorded once. The J gene is TRBJ1-6, the V gene TRBV3-1; unclear D gene. CDR1 LGHDT and CDR2 YNNKEL come from the germline V gene (reference sequence). The CDR3 spans 16 residues. V gave up 7 bases and J gave up 7 bases, with 20 bases separating them. CDR3 bases: TGTGCCAGCACCCCAGGCAGCGGTCTGGGGAATTCACCCCTCCACTTT. Translated: CASTPGSGLGNSPLHF.

J is TRBJ2-3 and V is TRBV20-1; TRBD1 agrees at 12 bases. This CDR3 region has 14 residues. Trimming removed 5 bases from V and 5 bases from J; junction bases left unmatched: 5. Germline assignment: CDR1 DFQATT and CDR2 SNEGSKA (reference sequence). The CDR3 DNA reads TGCAGTGCTTCCGGGACAGGGGGCCAAGATACGCAGTATTTT. This encodes CSASGTGGQDTQYF.

This clonotype was detected once. The rearrangement links TRBV20-1 to TRBJ2-7; D is perhaps TRBD2 (5 bases). Per the germline V gene, CDR1 is DFQATT and CDR2 is SNEGSKA (reference sequence). The CDR3 runs to 14 residues. The V end lost 2 bases, the J end lost 5 bases, and 16 bases lay between the germline ends. For the CDR3, the DNA is TGCAGTGCTAGAAGCGGTTCTGGGATGGACGAGCAGTACTTC. It encodes CSARSGSGMDEQYF.

V usage is TRBV29-1 and J usage is TRBJ2-1; weak D call: TRBD1 (6 bases). Trimming removed 8 bases from V and 7 bases from J, with 18 bases in between. The CDR3 totals 13 residues. Germline V lookup: CDR1 SQVTM, CDR2 ANQGSEA. In nucleotides, the CDR3 is TGCAGCCACAAAGTTGGGGGCGGGAATGAGCAGTTCTTC. Translation gives CSHKVGGGNEQFF.

The rearrangement joins TRBV6-1 to TRBJ2-7; 7 nucleotides line up with TRBD2. The V gene's germline CDR1 is MNHNS and CDR2 SASEGT. The V gene end was trimmed by 6 bases and the J gene end by 2 bases; junction bases not matched to a gene: 10. This CDR3 contains 15 residues. The CDR3 is CASRKSPAGAYEQYF. The CDR3 nucleotides read TGTGCCAGCAGGAAGTCCCCCGCGGGGGCCTACGAGCAGTACTTC.

V usage is TRBV29-1 and J usage is TRBJ2-1; 10 bases line up with TRBD2. Germline CDR1 reads SQVTM; CDR2 reads ANQGSEA. The CDR3 covers 15 residues. After removal of 2 bases from V and 5 bases from J, the junction contained 6 bases not matched to a gene. CDR3 residues: CSVEKGSGGDNEQFF. For the CDR3, the DNA is TGCAGCGTTGAAAAGGGGAGCGGGGGGGACAATGAGCAGTTCTTC.

The chain uses TRBV9 and TRBJ2-1, with D maybe TRBD2 (6 bases). V was cut by 4 bases and J by 10 bases, with 15 bases left in between. Looked up from germline, CDR1 is SGDLS and CDR2 is YYNGEE. The CDR3 is made up of 13 amino acids. The CDR3 region has the DNA TGTGCCAGCAGCCCCCGACCAAGCGGGGAGCAGTTCTTC. Protein product: CASSPRPSGEQFF.

The rearrangement links TRBV27 to TRBJ2-3; tentatively, D is TRBD1 or TRBD2 (5 bases each). From germline, CDR1 is MNHEY and CDR2 SMNVEV (reference sequence). V shed 7 bases and J shed 3 bases, with 20 bases lying between them. This CDR3 comprises 16 residues. The CDR3 reads CASIERGNDPTDTQYF. Written as DNA, the CDR3 is TGTGCCAGCATCGAACGGGGCAATGACCCAACAGATACGCAGTATTTT.

The chain joins TRBV5-1 to TRBJ1-6, with 7 bases matching TRBD1. Germline assignment: CDR1 SGHRS and CDR2 YFSETQ. This CDR3 is built from 14 residues. With V trimmed by 0 bases and J by 10 bases, 4 bases remained unmatched. Here the CDR3 reads CASSLEQGYSPLHF. The CDR3 DNA is TGCGCCAGCAGCTTGGAACAGGGGTACTCACCCCTCCACTTT.

The V gene is TRBV11-2, the J gene TRBJ1-6, with a weak D call TRBD1 (5 bases). Trimming left V 6 bases short and J 9 bases short, with 12 bases between. The CDR3 is 13 amino acids. Germline CDR1 and CDR2: SGHAT and FQNNGV. This CDR3 is CASRLTGPSPLHF. The CDR3 DNA reads TGTGCCAGCAGGCTCACAGGTCCTTCACCCCTCCACTTT.

About this clonotype: Compared with germline, one end of the junction differs, possibly owing to a read error. The V gene is TRBV15, the J gene TRBJ2-5; weak D call: TRBD2 (5 bases). The CDR3 has 13 amino acids. Germline assignment: CDR1 LNHNV and CDR2 YYDKDF (reference sequence). Written as DNA, the CDR3 is TGTGCCACCAGAAGAGGGTCTGGAGAGACCCAGTACTTC. Amino acid sequence: CATRRGSGETQYF.

The gene calls are TRBV3-1 and TRBJ1-6; a weak D match, TRBD1 (5 bases). Germline V gene sequence: CDR1 LGHDT, CDR2 YNNKEL (reference sequence). The CDR3 runs to 15 residues. Trimming took off 2 bases at V and 3 bases at J, with 8 bases between the two ends. Here the CDR3 reads CASSQLDSYNSPLHF. The CDR3 DNA sequence: TGTGCCAGCAGCCAACTTGACAGCTATAATTCACCCCTCCACTTT.

This clonotype was counted a single time. The chain links TRBV7-9 to TRBJ1-2; no definite D call. Trimming removed 5 bases at V and 2 bases at J, with 12 bases between. Germline loops: CDR1 SEHNR, CDR2 FQNEAQ (reference sequence). The CDR3 has 14 residues. In DNA form, the CDR3 reads TGTGCCAGCAGCCCGGTATCGGGGAACTATGGCTACACCTTC. Translating gives CASSPVSGNYGYTF.

This chain joins TRBV7-8 and TRBJ2-2; TRBD2 aligns across 11 bases. CDR3 size: 16 residues. Germline V gives CDR1 SGHVS, CDR2 FQNEAQ. V shed 4 bases and J 4 bases; nucleotides not matched to a gene: 5. The CDR3 sequence: CASSSLAGGLTGELFF. CDR3 nucleotides: TGTGCCAGCAGCTCCCTAGCGGGGGGCCTCACCGGGGAGCTGTTTTTT.

The chain links TRBV7-8 to TRBJ2-2; tentative D call: TRBD1 (5 bases). The germline CDR1 and CDR2 sequences are SGHVS and FQNEAQ. CDR3 length: 14 residues. V lost 3 bases and J lost 3, with 8 bases in between. CDR3 DNA: TGTGCCAGCAGCTTCCTCAGGGACACCGGGGAGCTGTTTTTT. The encoded protein is CASSFLRDTGELFF.

This sequence joins TRBV5-1 and TRBJ2-6; no reliable D call. The CDR3 consists of 16 residues. The V end was cut by 0 bases, the J end by 2 bases, with 9 bases between. CDR1 and CDR2 from the germline V gene are SGHRS and YFSETQ. The CDR3 region has the DNA TGCGCCAGCAGCTTGGCTCAGGTAACTGGGGCCAACGTCCTGACTTTC. Protein sequence: CASSLAQVTGANVLTF.

This chain joins TRBV5-1 and TRBJ2-5; D remains unclear. Germline V gene sequence: CDR1 SGHRS, CDR2 YFSETQ. This CDR3 spans 16 amino acids. Trimming cost V 4 bases and J 1 base, with 17 bases left between them. The DNA of the CDR3 is TGCGCCAGCAGCCCACCGTTGGACGGAATCCAAGAGACCCAGTACTTC. It translates to CASSPPLDGIQETQYF.

The J gene is TRBJ1-2, the V gene TRBV6-5; D gene unclear. Trimming shortened V by 6 bases and J by 5 bases, and 7 bases separated the two germline ends. CDR3 size: 11 residues. Germline assignment: CDR1 MNHEY and CDR2 SVGAGI. The CDR3 DNA follows: TGTGCCAGCAGGACCAAGTATGGCTACACCTTC. Its protein product is CASRTKYGYTF.

The V and J genes are TRBV20-1 and TRBJ1-4; D might be TRBD1 (5 bases). This CDR3 comprises 15 residues. Germline V gene lookup returns CDR1 DFQATT and CDR2 SNEGSKA (reference sequence). Trimming removed 0 bases from V and 7 bases from J, with 15 bases in between. CDR3 nucleotide sequence: TGCAGTGCTAGAGATTTGCAGGGTTTGAGTGAAAAACTGTTTTTT. The encoded protein is CSARDLQGLSEKLFF.

The V gene is TRBV29-1, the J gene TRBJ2-6, with D possibly being TRBD2 (5 bases). The ends were cut back, 6 bases at V and 0 bases at J, with 12 bases in the middle. The CDR3 contains 15 residues. Germline V gives CDR1 SQVTM, CDR2 ANQGSEA. Written as DNA, the CDR3 is TGCAGCGTCGCACTAGGTCTCTCTGGGGCCAACGTCCTGACTTTC. As protein: CSVALGLSGANVLTF.

CDR3 amino acids: CASSLDFRTGGDEQYV. The CDR3 coding sequence is TGCGCCAGCAGCTTGGATTTTCGGACAGGGGGCGACGAGCAGTACGTC. The rearrangement uses TRBV5-1 and TRBJ2-7, with 11 positions matching TRBD1. J gave up 5 bases and V 0 bases, and 7 bases lay outside the gene matches. The germline gives CDR1 SGHRS, CDR2 YFSETQ. The CDR3 totals 16 residues.